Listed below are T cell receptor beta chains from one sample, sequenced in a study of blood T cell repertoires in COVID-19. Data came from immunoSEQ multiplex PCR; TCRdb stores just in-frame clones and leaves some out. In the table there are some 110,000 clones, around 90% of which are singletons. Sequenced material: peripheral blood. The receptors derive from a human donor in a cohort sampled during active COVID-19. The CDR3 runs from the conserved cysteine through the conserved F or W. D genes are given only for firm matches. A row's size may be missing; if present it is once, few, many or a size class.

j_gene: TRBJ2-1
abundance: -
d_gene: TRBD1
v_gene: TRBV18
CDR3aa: CASSANRGSYNEQFF
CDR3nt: TGTGCCAGCTCCGCAAACAGGGGCTCCTACAATGAGCAGTTCTTC

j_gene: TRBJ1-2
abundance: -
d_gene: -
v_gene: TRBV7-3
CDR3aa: CASSPMAGVNYGYTF
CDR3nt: TGTGCCAGCAGCCCTATGGCCGGGGTGAACTATGGCTACACCTTC

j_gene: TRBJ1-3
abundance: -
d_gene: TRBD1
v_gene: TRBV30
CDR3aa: CAGGGRTSGNTIYF
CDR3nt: TGTGCCGGAGGGGGCAGGACCTCTGGAAACACCATATATTTT

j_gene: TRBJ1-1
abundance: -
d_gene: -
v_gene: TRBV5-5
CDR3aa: CASSLSGGSYTEAFF
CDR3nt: TGTGCCAGCAGCTTGAGCGGGGGCTCGTACACTGAAGCTTTCTTT

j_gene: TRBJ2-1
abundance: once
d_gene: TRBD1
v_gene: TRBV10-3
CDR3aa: CAIRGDRARNEQFF
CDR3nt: TGTGCCATCAGGGGGGACAGGGCAAGGAATGAGCAGTTCTTC

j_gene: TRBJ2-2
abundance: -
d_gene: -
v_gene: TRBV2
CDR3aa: CASSNARGTGELFF
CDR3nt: TGTGCCAGCAGTAATGCACGGGGTACCGGGGAGCTGTTTTTT

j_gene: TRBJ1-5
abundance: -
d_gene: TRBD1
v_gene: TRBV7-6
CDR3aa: CASSLTGGLHQPQHF
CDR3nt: TGTGCCAGCAGCTTAACAGGGGGCCTCCATCAGCCCCAGCATTTT

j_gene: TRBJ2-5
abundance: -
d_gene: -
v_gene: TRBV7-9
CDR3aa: CASSLSNRVQTQYF
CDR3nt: TGTGCCAGCAGCTTATCTAACAGGGTACAGACCCAGTACTTC

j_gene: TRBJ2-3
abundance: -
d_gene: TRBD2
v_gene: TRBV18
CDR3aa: CASSSGLTSGSTDTQYF
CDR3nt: TGTGCCAGCTCATCAGGCCTAACTAGCGGGAGCACAGATACGCAGTATTTT

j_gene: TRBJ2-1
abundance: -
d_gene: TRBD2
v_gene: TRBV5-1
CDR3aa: CASSHPTSGGPGEQFF
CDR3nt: TGCGCCAGCAGCCATCCCACTAGCGGGGGGCCGGGCGAGCAGTTCTTC

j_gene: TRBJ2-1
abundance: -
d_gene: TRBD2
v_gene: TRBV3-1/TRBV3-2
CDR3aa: CASSQIGGGEQFF
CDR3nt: TGTGCCAGCAGCCAAATCGGGGGGGGTGAGCAGTTCTTC

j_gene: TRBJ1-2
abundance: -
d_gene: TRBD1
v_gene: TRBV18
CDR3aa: CASSPDRGGYGYTF
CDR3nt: TGTGCCAGCTCACCGGACAGGGGAGGCTATGGCTACACCTTC

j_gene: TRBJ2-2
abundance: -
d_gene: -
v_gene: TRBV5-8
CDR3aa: CASRVRGTGELFF
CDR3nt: TGTGCCAGCAGGGTCAGGGGCACCGGGGAGCTGTTTTTT

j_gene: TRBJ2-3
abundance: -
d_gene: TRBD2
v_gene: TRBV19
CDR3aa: CASRRLAGGRADTQYF
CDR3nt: TGTGCCAGTAGGAGACTAGCGGGAGGGCGGGCAGATACGCAGTATTTT

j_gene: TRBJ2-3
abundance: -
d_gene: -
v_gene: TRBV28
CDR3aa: CASRLYRVLSTDTQYF
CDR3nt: TGTGCCAGCAGGCTATACAGGGTACTTAGCACAGATACGCAGTATTTT

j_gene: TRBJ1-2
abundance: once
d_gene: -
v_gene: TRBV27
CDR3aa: CASSQGGRLDYGYTF
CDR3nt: TGTGCCAGCAGCCAAGGCGGGAGGTTGGACTATGGCTACACCTTC

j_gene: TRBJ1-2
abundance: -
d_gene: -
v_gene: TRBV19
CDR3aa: CASKSDRQGIYGYTF
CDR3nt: TGTGCCAGTAAGTCGGATCGTCAGGGAATCTATGGCTACACCTTC

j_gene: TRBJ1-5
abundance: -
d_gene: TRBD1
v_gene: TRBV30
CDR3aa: CAWGPGTGQPQHF
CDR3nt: TGTGCCTGGGGTCCAGGGACAGGTCAGCCCCAGCATTTT

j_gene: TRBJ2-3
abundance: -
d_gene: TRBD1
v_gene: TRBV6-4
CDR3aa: CASSEGTGRDTQYF
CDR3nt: TGTGCCAGCAGTGAAGGGACAGGGAGAGATACGCAGTATTTT

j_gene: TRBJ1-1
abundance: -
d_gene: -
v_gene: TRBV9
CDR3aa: CASSPQTGNTEAFF
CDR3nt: TGTGCCAGCAGCCCCCAGACGGGTAACACTGAAGCTTTCTTT

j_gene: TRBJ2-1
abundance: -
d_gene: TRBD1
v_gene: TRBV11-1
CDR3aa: CASSFWTGRSYNEQFF
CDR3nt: TGTGCCAGCAGCTTTTGGACAGGGAGGTCCTACAATGAGCAGTTCTTC

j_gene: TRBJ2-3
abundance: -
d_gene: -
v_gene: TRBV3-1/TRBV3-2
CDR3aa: CASSHPTPGGPRGTQYF
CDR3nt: TGTGCCAGCAGCCACCCCACTCCCGGGGGACCGAGGGGTACGCAGTATTTT

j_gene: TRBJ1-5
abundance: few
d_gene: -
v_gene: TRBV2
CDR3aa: CASSRDSLGNQPQHF
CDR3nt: TGTGCCAGCAGTAGAGACAGCCTTGGCAATCAGCCCCAGCATTTT

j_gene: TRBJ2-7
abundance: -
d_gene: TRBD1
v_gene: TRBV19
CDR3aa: CASKRQGATYEQYF
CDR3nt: TGTGCCAGTAAACGACAGGGTGCGACCTACGAGCAGTACTTC

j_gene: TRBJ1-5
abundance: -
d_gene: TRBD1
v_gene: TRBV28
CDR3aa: CASSASTWDRGYDQPQHF
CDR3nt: TGTGCCAGCAGTGCCTCAACATGGGACAGGGGCTACGATCAGCCCCAGCATTTT

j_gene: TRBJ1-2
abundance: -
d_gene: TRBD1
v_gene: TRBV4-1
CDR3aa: CASSQGHGQGGGGYTF
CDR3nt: TGCGCCAGCAGCCAAGGTCACGGACAGGGAGGGGGCGGCTACACCTTC

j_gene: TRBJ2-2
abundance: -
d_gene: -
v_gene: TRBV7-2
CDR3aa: CASSLGRGSSGELFF
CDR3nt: TGTGCCAGCAGCTTAGGAAGGGGGAGTAGCGGGGAGCTGTTTTTT

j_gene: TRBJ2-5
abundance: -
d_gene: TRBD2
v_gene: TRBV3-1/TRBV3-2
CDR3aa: CASSRRGSGGAETQYF
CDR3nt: TGTGCCAGCAGCCGTCGTGGTAGCGGGGGAGCAGAGACCCAGTACTTC

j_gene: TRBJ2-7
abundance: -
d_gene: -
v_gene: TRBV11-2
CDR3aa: CASSLDRAYEQYF
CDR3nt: TGTGCCAGCAGCTTAGATCGGGCCTACGAGCAGTACTTC

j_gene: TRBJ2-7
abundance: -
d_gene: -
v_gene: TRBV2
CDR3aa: CASTNYEQYF
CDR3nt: TGTGCCAGCACCAATTACGAGCAGTACTTC

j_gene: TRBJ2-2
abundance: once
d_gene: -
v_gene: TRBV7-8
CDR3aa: CASSRYNTGELFF
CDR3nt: TGTGCCAGCAGTCGTTATAACACCGGGGAGCTGTTTTTT

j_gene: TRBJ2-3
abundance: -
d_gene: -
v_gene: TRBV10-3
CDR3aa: CAISESQAGGTDTQYF
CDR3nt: TGTGCCATCAGTGAGTCTCAGGCAGGGGGCACAGATACGCAGTATTTT

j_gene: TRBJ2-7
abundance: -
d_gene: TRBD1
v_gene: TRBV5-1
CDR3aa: CASSVRDRAYEQYF
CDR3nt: TGCGCCAGCAGCGTCCGGGACAGGGCATACGAGCAGTACTTC

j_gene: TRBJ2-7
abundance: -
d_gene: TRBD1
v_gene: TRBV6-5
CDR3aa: CASNLQGWEQYF
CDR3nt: TGTGCCAGCAATCTACAGGGGTGGGAGCAGTACTTC

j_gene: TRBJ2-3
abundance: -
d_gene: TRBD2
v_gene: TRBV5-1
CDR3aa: CASSLGRTSGATDTQYF
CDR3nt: TGCGCCAGCAGCTTGGGTAGGACTAGCGGGGCGACAGATACGCAGTATTTT

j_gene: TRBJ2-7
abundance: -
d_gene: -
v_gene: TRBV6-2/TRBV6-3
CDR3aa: CASSFSSYEQYF
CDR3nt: TGTGCCAGCAGTTTTAGCTCCTACGAGCAGTACTTC

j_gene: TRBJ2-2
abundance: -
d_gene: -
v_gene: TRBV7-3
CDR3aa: CASSLTPQPGELFF
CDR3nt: TGTGCCAGCAGCTTAACACCACAACCCGGGGAGCTGTTTTTT

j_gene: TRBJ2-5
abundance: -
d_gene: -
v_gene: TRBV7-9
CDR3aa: CASSGGETQYF
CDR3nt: TGTGCCAGCAGCGGAGGGGAGACCCAGTACTTC

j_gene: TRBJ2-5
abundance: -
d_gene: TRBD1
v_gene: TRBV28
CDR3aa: CASSYRGRRETQYF
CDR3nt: TGTGCCAGCAGTTACAGGGGGCGCAGAGAGACCCAGTACTTC

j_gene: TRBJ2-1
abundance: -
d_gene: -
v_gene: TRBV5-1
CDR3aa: CASSLPGDEQFF
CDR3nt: TGCGCCAGCAGCCTACCCGGAGATGAGCAGTTCTTC

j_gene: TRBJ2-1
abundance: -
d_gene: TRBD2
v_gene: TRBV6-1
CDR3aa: CASSEQRASGRNEQFF
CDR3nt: TGTGCCAGCAGTGAACAGAGGGCTAGCGGGAGGAATGAGCAGTTCTTC

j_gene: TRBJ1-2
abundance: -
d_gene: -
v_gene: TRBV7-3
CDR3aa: CASSPGLFANYGYTF
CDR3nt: TGTGCCAGCAGCCCAGGACTGTTTGCTAACTATGGCTACACCTTC

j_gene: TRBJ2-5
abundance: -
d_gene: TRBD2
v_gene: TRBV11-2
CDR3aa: CASSVGTSGGKETQYF
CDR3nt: TGTGCCAGCAGCGTGGGGACTAGCGGGGGCAAAGAGACCCAGTACTTC

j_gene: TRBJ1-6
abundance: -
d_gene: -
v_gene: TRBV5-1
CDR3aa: CASSLGQRDSPLHF
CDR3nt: TGCGCCAGCAGCTTAGGACAGAGGGATTCACCCCTCCACTTT

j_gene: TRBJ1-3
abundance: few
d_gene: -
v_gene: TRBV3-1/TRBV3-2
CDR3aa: CASSQGRSGNTIYF
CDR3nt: TGTGCCAGCAGTCAGGGTCGCTCTGGAAACACCATATATTTT

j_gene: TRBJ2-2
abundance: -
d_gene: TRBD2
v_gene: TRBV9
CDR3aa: CASSPLAGRNTGELFF
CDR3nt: TGTGCCAGCAGTCCGCTAGCGGGGAGAAACACCGGGGAGCTGTTTTTT

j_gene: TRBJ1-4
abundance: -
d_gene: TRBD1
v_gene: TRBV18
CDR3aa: CASSPGQGGEKLFF
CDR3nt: TGTGCCAGCTCGCCGGGACAGGGCGGCGAAAAACTGTTTTTT

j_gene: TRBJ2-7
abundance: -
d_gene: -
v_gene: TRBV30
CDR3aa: CAWRVESIVSYEQYF
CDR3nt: TGTGCCTGGAGAGTAGAGTCGATTGTCTCCTACGAGCAGTACTTC

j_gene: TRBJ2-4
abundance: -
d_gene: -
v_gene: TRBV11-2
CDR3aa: CASSLTGFIAKNIQYF
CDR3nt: TGTGCCAGCAGCTTAACAGGCTTCATAGCCAAAAACATTCAGTACTTC

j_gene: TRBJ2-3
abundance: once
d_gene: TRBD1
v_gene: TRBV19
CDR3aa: CASSTGQGNTDTQYF
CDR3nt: TGTGCCAGTAGTACGGGACAGGGGAACACAGATACGCAGTATTTT

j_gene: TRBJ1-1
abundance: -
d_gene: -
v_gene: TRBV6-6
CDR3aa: CASSYQVTNTEAFF
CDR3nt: TGTGCCAGCAGTTACCAGGTGACGAACACTGAAGCTTTCTTT

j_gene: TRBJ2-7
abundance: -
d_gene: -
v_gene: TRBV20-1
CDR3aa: CSAIERVGTYEQYF
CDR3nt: TGCAGTGCTATTGAGAGGGTGGGGACCTACGAGCAGTACTTC

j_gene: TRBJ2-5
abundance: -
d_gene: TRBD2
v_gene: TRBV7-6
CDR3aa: CASSSRLAGGPYEETQYF
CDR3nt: TGTGCCAGCAGCTCGCGACTAGCGGGAGGGCCATATGAAGAGACCCAGTACTTC